This T cell receptor (beta chain) was observed in a study of blood T cell repertoires in COVID-19. On the study more broadly: The United States, Italy and Spain provided the acute and convalescent COVID-19 samples. From T cells, B-cell-depleted T cells, or PBMCs came the material, which was cDNA or gDNA.

In the original analysis: Estimates of nucleated cell counts were drawn from the amplification of reference gene primers. Data came from immunoSEQ multiplex PCR; TCRdb stores just in-frame clones and leaves some out. V, J and clone size reflect that table, while D and trimming were determined from the DNA. The data contain 72,000 or so clones, approximately 86% of them seen just once; the ten biggest clones take up roughly 14%. The length of the CDR3 is 14 residues. Per the germline V gene, CDR1 is WSHSY and CDR2 is SAAADI. Trimming removed 6 bases from V and 1 base from J; junction bases left unmatched: 2.

The specimen sequenced was peripheral blood. This chain joins TRBV10-2 and TRBJ2-5; 10 bases agree with TRBD2. The sequence was obtained from a woman aged 55-70 years with acute or convalescent COVID-19. CDR3 amino acids: CASSLAGAQETQYF. CDR3 nucleotides: TGCGCCAGCAGCCTAGCGGGGGCCCAAGAGACCCAGTACTTC.